This T cell receptor (beta chain) is from a study of PD-1 blockade in classical Hodgkin lymphoma. On the study more broadly: It was nivolumab at 3 mg/kg, given intravenously every 2 weeks, that patients received. Study findings and constraints: Reported baseline diversity: healthy donors highest, relapsed/refractory patients lowest. CD4+ TCR diversity, unlike CD8+, rose significantly by C4D1.

Sequenced by immunoSEQ multiplex PCR; TCRdb stores in-frame clones only, minus some. The data hold under 100,000 clones, with 75% to 90% observed a single time. V was pared by 3 bases and J by 7 bases, with 16 bases between. The length of the CDR3 is 14 residues. Germline V CDR1 and CDR2: SGHKS, YYEKEE (reference sequence). Each and every patient relapsed after autologous stem cell transplantation, and patients got differing brentuximab vedotin exposure. With regard to this clone: What it binds is not known.

The receptor's source is a human donor with classical Hodgkin lymphoma. The rearrangement uses TRBV5-5 and TRBJ1-2; TRBD1 might be the D (5 bases). Sequencing used peripheral blood mononuclear cells (PBMCs), obtained at baseline. The CDR3 here is CASSSLLGGGGYTF. DNA of the CDR3: TGTGCCAGCAGCTCCCTTCTCGGGGGTGGTGGCTACACCTTC.